This T cell receptor (beta chain) was found in a study of spatial heterogeneity in lung cancer. A single record per CDR3 protein comes from TCRdb applying MiXCR to the 5' RACE reads. The profile shows 30,000 to 45,000 distinct CDR3 sequences, roughly 7.2% of them singletons. This clonotype was detected ten times or more. Time point noted: sample taken at primary tumor resection. The V end was cut by 1 base, the J end by 3 bases, with 8 bases between. This CDR3 is built from 14 residues. Germline V gene sequence: CDR1 SGHNT, CDR2 YENEEA. This material consisted of PBMCs, taken at surgery. V and J are TRBV11-3 and TRBJ2-3; no reliable D call. This receptor was identified in a female donor with early-stage non-small cell lung cancer. CDR3 residues: CASSLGAFTDTQYF. CDR3 coding DNA: TGTGCCAGCAGCTTAGGGGCTTTTACAGATACGCAGTATTTT.